This T cell receptor beta chain is drawn from a study of T cell repertoires in cytomegalovirus infection. The germline V gene has CDR1 LNHDA and CDR2 SQIVND (reference sequence). The CDR3 length is 16 residues. The V and J ends lost 5 bases and 5 bases respectively, with 22 bases between them. This clonotype was observed many times. From the reads, TCRdb called clonotypes with MiXCR, one entry per CDR3 protein. The table includes approximately 550,000 distinct CDR3 sequences, 15% to 20% detected once. This clonotype was sampled from a human donor in good health (CMV status not recorded). Some clones in this sample may be carry-over from other donors' samples. Material for sequencing was CD8+ T cells from PBMCs. The chain is built from TRBV19 and TRBJ2-7; D is tentatively TRBD1 or TRBD2 (5 bases each). The CDR3 spells CASSLVGTSEMDEQYF. The CDR3, as DNA: TGTGCCAGTAGTCTCGTCGGGACCAGCGAAATGGACGAGCAGTACTTC. Based on the CDR3 plus reference TRBV19 and TRBJ2-7, the full variable domain is DGGITQSPKYLFRKEGQNVTLSCEQNLNHDAMYWYRQDPGQGLRLIYYSQIVNDFQKGDIAEGYSVSREKKESFPLTVTSAQKNPTAFYLCASSLVGTSEMDEQYFGPGTRLTVT.